The following is a T cell receptor beta chain sequence with its context. The data were taken from a study of PD-1 blockade in classical Hodgkin lymphoma. Every one of the patients relapsed after autologous stem cell transplantation (brentuximab vedotin exposure was variable). J gave up 4 bases and V 1 base, and 8 bases lay outside the gene matches. This CDR3 contains 16 residues. Germline lookup yields CDR1 SGHTA and CDR2 FQGNSA. TCRdb's table, derived via immunoSEQ multiplex PCR, lists solely in-frame clones and lacks some. The top ten hold about 9.4% of the sample, which has 3,500 to 5,000 clones, less than 70% seen once.

The sequencing used peripheral blood mononuclear cells (PBMCs), collected before the second cycle of nivolumab. The gene calls are TRBV7-2 and TRBJ1-1; TRBD1 matches at 8 bases. The receptor was isolated from a human donor with classical Hodgkin lymphoma. CDR3 sequence: CASSLGTDRAGTEAFF. In nucleotides, the CDR3 is TGTGCCAGCAGCTTAGGAACGGACAGGGCGGGCACTGAAGCTTTCTTT.